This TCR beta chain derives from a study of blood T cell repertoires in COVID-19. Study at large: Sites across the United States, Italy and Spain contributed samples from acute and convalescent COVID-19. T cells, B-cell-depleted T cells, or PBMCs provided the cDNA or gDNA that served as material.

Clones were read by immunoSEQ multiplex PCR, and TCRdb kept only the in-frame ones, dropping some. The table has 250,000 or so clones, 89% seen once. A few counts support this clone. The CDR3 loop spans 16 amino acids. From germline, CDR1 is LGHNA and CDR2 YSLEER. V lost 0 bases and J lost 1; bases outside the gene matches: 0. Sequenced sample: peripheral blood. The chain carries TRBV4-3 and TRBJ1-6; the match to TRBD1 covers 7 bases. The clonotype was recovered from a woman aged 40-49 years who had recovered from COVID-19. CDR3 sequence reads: CASSQDRGSYNSPLHF. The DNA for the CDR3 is TGCGCCAGCAGCCAAGACAGGGGGTCCTATAATTCACCCCTCCACTTT.